This T cell receptor (beta chain) was profiled in a study of T cell responses to AZD1222 COVID-19 vaccine. Study summary: Whether given at about 4 or about 12 weeks, second doses were pooled.

Sequenced by immunoSEQ multiplex PCR; TCRdb stores in-frame clones only, minus some. The sample records roughly 93,000 clones, about 86% being singletons. The junction had 12 bases not matched to a gene; V was cut back by 1 base and J by 6 bases. CDR1 is LGHNA, CDR2 YNFKEQ, per germline. CDR3 length equals 17 residues. Study results and caveats: Nearly half of spike-specific TCRs reportedly go after variant regions that carry no mutations. Spike-specific TCR repertoires showed rising breadth and depth after two AZD1222 doses.

For this clone: The antigen is not known.

The clonotype originates from an adult in good health. Sequenced material: peripheral blood, taken on day 0 of AZD1222 vaccination. This rearrangement joins TRBV4-2 to TRBJ2-3, with 8 nucleotides matching TRBD2. CDR3 protein: CASSQVGSTGGIDTQYF. The DNA for the CDR3 is TGTGCCAGCAGCCAAGTAGGCTCAACGGGGGGGATCGATACGCAGTATTTT.